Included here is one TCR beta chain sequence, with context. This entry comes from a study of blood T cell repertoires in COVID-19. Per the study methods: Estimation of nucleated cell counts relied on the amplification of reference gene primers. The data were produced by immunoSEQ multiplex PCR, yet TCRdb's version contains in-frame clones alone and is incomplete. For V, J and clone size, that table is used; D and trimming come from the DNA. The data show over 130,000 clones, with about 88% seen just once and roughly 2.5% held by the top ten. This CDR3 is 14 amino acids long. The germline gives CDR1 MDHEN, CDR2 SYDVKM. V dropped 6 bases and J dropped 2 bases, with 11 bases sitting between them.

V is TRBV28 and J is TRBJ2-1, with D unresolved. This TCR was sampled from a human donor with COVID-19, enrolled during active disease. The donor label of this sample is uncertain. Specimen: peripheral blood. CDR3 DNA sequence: TGTGCCAGCAGGAACACAGTACCCTACAATGAGCAGTTCTTC. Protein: CASRNTVPYNEQFF. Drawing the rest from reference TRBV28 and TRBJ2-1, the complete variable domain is DVKVTQSSRYLVKRTGEKVFLECVQDMDHENMFWYRQDPGLGLRLIYFSYDVKMKEKGDIPEGYSVSREKKERFSLILESASTNQTSMYLCASRNTVPYNEQFFGPGTRLTVL.